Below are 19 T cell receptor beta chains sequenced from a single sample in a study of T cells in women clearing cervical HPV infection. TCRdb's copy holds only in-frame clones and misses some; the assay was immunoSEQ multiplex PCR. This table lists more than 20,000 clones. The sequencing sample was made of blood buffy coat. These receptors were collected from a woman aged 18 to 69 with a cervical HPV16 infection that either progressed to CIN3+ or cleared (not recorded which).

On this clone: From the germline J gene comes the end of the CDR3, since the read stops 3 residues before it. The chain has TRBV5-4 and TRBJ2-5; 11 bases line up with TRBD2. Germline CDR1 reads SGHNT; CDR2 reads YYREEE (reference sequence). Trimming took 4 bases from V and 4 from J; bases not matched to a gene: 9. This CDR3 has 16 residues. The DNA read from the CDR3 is TGTGCCAGCAGCATGGAGGTAGCGGGGGGGCCAGAGACC. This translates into CASSMEVAGGPET. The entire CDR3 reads CASSMEVAGGPETQYF. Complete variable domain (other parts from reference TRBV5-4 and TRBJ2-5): ETGVTQSPTHLIKTRGQQVTLRCSSQSGHNTVSWYQQALGQGPQFIFQYYREEENGRGNFPPRFSGLQFPNYSSELNVNALELDDSALYLCASSMEVAGGPETQYFGPGTRLLVL.

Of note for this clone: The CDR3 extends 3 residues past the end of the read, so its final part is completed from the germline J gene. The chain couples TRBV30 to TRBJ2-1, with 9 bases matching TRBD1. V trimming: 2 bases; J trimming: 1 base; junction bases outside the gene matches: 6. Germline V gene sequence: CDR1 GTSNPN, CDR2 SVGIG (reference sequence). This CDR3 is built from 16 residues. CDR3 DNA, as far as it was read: TGTGCCTGGAGTAGTGGAGGACAGGGGTCCTACAATGAG. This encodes CAWSSGGQGSYNE. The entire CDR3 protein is CAWSSGGQGSYNEQFF.

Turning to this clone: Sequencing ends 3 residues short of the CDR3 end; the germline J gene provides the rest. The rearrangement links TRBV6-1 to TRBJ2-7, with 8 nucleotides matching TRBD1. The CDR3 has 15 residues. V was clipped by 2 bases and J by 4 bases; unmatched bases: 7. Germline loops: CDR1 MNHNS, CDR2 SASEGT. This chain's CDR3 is CASSEPGQEPYEQYF. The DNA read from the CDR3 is TGTGCCAGCAGTGAACCGGGACAGGAACCGTACGAG.

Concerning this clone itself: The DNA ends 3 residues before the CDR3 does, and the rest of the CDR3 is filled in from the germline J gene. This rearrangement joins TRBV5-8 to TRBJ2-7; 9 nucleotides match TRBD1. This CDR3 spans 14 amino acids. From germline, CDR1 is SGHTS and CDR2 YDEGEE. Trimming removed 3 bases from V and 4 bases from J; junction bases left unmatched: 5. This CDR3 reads CASSYGQGQYEQYF. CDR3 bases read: TGTGCCAGCAGCTATGGACAGGGGCAGTACGAG.

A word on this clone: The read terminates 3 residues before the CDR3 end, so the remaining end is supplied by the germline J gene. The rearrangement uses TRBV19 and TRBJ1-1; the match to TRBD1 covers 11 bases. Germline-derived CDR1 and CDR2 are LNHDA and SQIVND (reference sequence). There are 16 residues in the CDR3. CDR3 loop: CASSTGTGGWTSEAFF. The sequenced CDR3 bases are TGTGCCAGTAGCACCGGGACAGGGGGTTGGACATCGGAA.

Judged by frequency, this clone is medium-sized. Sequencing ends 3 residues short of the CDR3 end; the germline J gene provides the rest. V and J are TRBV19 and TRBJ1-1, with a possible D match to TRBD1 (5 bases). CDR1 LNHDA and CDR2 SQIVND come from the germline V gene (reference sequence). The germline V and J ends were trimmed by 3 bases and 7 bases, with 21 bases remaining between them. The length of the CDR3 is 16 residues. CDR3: CASSIWRSGPGIEAFF. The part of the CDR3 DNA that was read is TGTGCCAGTAGTATTTGGAGGAGCGGGCCAGGGATTGAA.

The CDR3 is CASSFSGPYEQYF. The sequenced CDR3 bases are TGTGCCAGCAGCTTTTCAGGGCCCTACGAG. The rearrangement links TRBV7-2 to TRBJ2-7; perhaps TRBD1 as D (5 bases). The read falls 3 residues short of the CDR3 end, and the missing part is taken from the germline J gene. Germline V lookup: CDR1 SGHTA, CDR2 FQGNSA. Trimming removed 3 bases from V and 2 bases from J, with 8 bases in between. This CDR3 has 13 amino acids. The full variable domain, rest sourced from reference TRBV7-2 and TRBJ2-7, is GAGVSQSPSNKVTEKGKDVELRCDPISGHTALYWYRQSLGQGLEFLIYFQGNSAPDKSGLPSDRFSAERTGGSVSTLTIQRTQQEDSAVYLCASSFSGPYEQYFGPGTRLTVT.

The CDR3 sequence: CSAPKTSGKETQYF. Partial CDR3 DNA: TGCAGTGCCCCTAAGACTAGCGGAAAAGAGACC. The rearrangement uses TRBV20-1 and TRBJ2-5, with 9 nucleotides matching TRBD2. The missing CDR3 end, 3 residues past where the read stops, is filled in from the germline J gene. The V segment lost 6 bases and the J segment 3 bases; nucleotides outside the gene matches: 8. Germline V gene sequence: CDR1 DFQATT, CDR2 SNEGSKA (reference sequence). The CDR3 covers 14 residues.

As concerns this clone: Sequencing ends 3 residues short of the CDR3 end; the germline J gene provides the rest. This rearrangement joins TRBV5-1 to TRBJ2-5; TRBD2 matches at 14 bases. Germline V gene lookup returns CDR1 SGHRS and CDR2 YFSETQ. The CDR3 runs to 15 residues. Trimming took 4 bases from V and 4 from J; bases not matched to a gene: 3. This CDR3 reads CASSLGLAGGETQYF. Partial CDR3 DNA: TGCGCCAGCAGCCTCGGACTAGCGGGAGGAGAGACC. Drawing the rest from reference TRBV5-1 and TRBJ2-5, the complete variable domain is KAGVTQTPRYLIKTRGQQVTLSCSPISGHRSVSWYQQTPGQGLQFLFEYFSETQRNKGNFPGRFSGRQFSNSRSEMNVSTLELGDSALYLCASSLGLAGGETQYFGPGTRLLVL.

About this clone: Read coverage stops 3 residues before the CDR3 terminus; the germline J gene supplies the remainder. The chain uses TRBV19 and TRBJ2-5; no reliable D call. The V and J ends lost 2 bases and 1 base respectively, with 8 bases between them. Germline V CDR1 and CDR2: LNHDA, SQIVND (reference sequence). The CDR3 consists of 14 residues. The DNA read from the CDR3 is TGTGCCAGTAGTATATGGGCAGCCCAAGAGACC. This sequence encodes CASSIWAAQET. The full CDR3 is CASSIWAAQETQYF. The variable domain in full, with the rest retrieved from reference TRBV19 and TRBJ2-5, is DGGITQSPKYLFRKEGQNVTLSCEQNLNHDAMYWYRQDPGQGLRLIYYSQIVNDFQKGDIAEGYSVSREKKESFPLTVTSAQKNPTAFYLCASSIWAAQETQYFGPGTRLLVL.

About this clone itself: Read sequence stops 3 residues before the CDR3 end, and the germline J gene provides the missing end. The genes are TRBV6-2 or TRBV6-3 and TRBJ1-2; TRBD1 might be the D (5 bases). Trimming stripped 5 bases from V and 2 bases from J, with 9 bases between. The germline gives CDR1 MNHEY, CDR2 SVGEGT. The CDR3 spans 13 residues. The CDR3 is CASSQGINYGYTF. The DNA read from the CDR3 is TGTGCCAGCAGTCAGGGAATAAACTATGGC.

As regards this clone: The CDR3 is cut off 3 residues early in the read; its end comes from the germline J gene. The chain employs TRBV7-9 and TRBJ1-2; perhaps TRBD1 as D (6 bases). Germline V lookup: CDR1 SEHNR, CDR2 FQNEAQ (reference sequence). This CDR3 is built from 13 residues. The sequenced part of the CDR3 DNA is TGTGCCAGCAGCTTAGGGCAGGGGAAGGGC. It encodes CASSLGQGKG. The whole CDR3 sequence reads CASSLGQGKGYTF.

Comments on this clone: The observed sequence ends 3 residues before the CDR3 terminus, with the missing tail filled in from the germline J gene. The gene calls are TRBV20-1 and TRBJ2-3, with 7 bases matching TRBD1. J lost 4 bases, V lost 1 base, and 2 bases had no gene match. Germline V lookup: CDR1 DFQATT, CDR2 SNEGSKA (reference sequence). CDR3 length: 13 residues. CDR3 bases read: TGCAGTGCTAGAGTGACAGGGCCAGATACG. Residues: CSARVTGPDT. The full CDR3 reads CSARVTGPDTQYF.

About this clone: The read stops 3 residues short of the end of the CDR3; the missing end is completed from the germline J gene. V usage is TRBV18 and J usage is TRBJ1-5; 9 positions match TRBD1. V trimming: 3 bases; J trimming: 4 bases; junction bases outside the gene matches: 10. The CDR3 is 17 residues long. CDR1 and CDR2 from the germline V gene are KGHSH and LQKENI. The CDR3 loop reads CASSPPPRTGANQPQHF. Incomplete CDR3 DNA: TGTGCCAGCTCACCTCCCCCAAGGACAGGGGCAAATCAGCCC.

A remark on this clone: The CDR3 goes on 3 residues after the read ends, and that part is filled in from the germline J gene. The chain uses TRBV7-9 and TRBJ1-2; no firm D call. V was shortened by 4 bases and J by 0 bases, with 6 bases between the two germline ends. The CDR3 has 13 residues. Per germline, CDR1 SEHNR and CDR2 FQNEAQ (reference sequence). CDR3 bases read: TGTGCCAGCAGCTCCAGGTCTAACTATGGC. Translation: CASSSRSNYG. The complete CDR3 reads CASSSRSNYGYTF.

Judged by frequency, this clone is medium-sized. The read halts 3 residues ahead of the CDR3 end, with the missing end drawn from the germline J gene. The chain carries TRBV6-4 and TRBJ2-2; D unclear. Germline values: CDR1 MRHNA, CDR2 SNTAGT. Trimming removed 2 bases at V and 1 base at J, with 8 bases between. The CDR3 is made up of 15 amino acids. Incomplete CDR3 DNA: TGTGCCAGCAGTGACACTGAAGTGAACACCGGGGAG. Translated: CASSDTEVNTGE. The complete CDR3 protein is CASSDTEVNTGELFF.

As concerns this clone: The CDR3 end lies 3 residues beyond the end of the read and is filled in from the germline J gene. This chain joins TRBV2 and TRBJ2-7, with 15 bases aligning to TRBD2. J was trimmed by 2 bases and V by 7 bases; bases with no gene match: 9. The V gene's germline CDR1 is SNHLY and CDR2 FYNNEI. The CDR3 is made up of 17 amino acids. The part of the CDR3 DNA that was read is TGTGCCAGCACCGGGACTAGCGGGGGGAGGGGCACCTACGAG. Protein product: CASTGTSGGRGTYE. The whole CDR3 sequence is CASTGTSGGRGTYEQYF.

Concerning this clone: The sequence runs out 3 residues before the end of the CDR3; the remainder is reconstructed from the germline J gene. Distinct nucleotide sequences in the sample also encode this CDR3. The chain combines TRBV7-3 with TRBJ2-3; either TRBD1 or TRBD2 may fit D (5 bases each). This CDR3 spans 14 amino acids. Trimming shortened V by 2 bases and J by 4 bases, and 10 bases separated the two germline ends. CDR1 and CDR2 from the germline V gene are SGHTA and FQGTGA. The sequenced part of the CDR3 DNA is TGTGCCAGCAGCTTAGGGCAGGGAGCAGATACG. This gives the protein CASSLGQGADT. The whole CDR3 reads CASSLGQGADTQYF.

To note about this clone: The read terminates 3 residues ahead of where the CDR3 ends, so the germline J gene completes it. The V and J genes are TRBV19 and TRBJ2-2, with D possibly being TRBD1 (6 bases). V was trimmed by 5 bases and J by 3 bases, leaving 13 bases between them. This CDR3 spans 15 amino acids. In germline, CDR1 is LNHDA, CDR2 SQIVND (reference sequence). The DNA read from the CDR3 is TGTGCCAGTAGTCCGCTTAGGGGGTACACCGGGGAG. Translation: CASSPLRGYTGE. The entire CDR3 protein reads CASSPLRGYTGELFF.